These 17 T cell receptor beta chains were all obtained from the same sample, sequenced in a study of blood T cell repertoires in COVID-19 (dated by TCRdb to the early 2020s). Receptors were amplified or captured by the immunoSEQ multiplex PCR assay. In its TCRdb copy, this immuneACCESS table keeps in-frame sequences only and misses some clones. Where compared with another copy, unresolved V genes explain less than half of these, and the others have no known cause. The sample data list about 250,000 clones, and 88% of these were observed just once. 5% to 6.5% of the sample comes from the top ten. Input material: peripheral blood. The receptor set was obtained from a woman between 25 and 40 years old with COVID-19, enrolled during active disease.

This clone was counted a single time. CDR3 in amino acids: CATSGRPGVTGELFF. DNA for the CDR3: TGTGCCACCAGTGGGAGACCGGGAGTCACCGGGGAGCTGTTTTTT. The chain couples TRBV24-1 to TRBJ2-2, with a weak D call TRBD2 (6 bases). The CDR3 extends over 15 amino acids. The V gene lost 5 bases and the J gene lost 4 bases, with 13 bases spanning the gap. CDR1 and CDR2 (germline): KGHDR, SFDVKD.

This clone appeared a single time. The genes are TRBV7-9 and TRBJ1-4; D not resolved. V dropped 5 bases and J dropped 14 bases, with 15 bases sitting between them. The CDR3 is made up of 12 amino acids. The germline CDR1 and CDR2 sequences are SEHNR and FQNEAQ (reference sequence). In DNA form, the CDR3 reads TGTGCCAGCAGCCCTGAGGCGGGAAGGCTGTTTTTT. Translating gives CASSPEAGRLFF.

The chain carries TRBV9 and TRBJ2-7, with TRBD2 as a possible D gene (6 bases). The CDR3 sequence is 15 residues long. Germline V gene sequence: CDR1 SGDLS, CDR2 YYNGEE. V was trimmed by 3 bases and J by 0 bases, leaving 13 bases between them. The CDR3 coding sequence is TGTGCCAGCAGCGGAGGGACTCTCCCCTCCTACGAGCAGTACGTC. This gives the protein CASSGGTLPSYEQYV.

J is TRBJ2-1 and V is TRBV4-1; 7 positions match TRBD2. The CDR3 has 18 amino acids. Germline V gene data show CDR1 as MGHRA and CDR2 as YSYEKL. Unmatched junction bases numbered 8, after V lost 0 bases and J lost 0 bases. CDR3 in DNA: TGCGCCAGCAGCCAAGAAGACCTAGCGGCGGTCTCCTACAATGAGCAGTTCTTC. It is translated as CASSQEDLAAVSYNEQFF.

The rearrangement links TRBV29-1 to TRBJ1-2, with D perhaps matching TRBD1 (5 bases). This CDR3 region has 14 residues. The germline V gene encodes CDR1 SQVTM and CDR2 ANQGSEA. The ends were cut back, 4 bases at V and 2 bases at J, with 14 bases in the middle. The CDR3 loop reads CSVGRDGLNYGYTF. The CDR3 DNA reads TGCAGCGTTGGGAGGGACGGCCTAAACTATGGCTACACCTTC.

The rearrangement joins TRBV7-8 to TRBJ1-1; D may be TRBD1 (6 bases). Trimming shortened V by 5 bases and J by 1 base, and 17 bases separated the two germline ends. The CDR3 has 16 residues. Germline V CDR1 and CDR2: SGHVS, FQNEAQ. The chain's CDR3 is CASSQWVDSQNTEAFF. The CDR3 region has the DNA TGTGCCAGCAGCCAATGGGTGGACAGTCAGAACACTGAAGCTTTCTTT.

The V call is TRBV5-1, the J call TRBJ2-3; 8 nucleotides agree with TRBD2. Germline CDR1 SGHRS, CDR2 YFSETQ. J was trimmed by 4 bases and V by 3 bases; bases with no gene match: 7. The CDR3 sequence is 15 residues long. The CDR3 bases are TGCGCCAGCAGCTCCGGGACTAGGGAAGCAGATACGCAGTATTTT. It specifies CASSSGTREADTQYF.

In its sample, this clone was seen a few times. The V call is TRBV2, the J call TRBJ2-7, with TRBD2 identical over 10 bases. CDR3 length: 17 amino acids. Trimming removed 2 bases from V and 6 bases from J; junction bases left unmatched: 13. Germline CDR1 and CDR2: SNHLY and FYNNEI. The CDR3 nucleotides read TGTGCCAGCAGTGAAACCACACTAGGACTAGCGGATGGCGAGCAGTACGTC. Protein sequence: CASSETTLGLADGEQYV.

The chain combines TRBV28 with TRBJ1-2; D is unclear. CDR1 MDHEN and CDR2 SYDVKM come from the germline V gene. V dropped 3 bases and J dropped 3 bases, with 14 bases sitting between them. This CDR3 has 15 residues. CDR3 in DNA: TGTGCCAGCAGTTTCGCCTTGCAGGTGTACTATGGCTACACCTTC. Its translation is CASSFALQVYYGYTF.

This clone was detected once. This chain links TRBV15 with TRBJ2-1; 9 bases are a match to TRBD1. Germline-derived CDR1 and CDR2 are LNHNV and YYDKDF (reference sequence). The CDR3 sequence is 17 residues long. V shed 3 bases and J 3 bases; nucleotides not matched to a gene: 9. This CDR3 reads CATSSHSPGQGYNEQFF. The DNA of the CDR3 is TGTGCCACCAGCAGCCATAGCCCGGGACAGGGCTACAATGAGCAGTTCTTC.

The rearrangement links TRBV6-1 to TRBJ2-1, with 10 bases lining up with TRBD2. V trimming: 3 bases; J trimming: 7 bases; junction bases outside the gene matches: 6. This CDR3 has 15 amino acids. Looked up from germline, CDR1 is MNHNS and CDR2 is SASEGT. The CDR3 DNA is TGTGCCAGCAGTGACGGGAGCGGGGGGGCGAATGAGCAGTTCTTC. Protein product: CASSDGSGGANEQFF.

DNA for the CDR3: TGTGCCAGCAGACTGGGACAGGGTTACGAGCAGTACTTC. Its translation: CASRLGQGYEQYF. The V gene is TRBV2, the J gene TRBJ2-7, with TRBD1 matching 9 bases. CDR1 and CDR2 from the germline V gene are SNHLY and FYNNEI. Losses at the gene ends were 6 bases for V and 4 bases for J; bases not matched to a gene: 4. The CDR3 spans 13 residues.

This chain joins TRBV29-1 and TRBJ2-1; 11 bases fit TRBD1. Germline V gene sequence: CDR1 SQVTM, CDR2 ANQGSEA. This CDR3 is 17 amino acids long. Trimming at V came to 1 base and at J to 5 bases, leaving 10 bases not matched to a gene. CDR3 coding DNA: TGCAGCGTTGAAGGATACGGGACAGGGGGATGGGACAATGAGCAGTTCTTC. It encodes CSVEGYGTGGWDNEQFF.

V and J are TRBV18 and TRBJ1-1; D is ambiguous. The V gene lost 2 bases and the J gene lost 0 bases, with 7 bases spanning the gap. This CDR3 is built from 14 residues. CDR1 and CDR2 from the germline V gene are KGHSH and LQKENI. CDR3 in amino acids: CASSPEGLNTEAFF. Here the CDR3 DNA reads TGTGCCAGCTCACCAGAGGGCCTGAACACTGAAGCTTTCTTT.

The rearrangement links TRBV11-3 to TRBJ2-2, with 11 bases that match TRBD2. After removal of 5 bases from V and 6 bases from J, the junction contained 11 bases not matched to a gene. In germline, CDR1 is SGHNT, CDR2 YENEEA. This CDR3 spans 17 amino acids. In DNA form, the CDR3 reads TGTGCCAGCAGCCGATCACTAGCGGGAGTATCGGCCGGGGAGCTGTTTTTT. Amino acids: CASSRSLAGVSAGELFF.

CDR3 amino acids: CAWSDLQANSPLHF. Here the CDR3 DNA reads TGTGCCTGGAGTGATCTCCAGGCTAATTCACCCCTCCACTTT. The chain combines TRBV30 with TRBJ1-6; no reliable D call. Trimming cost V 1 base and J 6 bases, with 10 bases left between them. The CDR3 totals 14 residues. From germline, CDR1 is GTSNPN and CDR2 SVGIG (reference sequence).

CDR3 sequence (DNA): TGTGCCAGCTCCAGGGTTAGAGCTTTCTTT. Translated: CASSRVRAFF. The genes are TRBV11-2 and TRBJ1-1; perhaps TRBD1 as D (5 bases). This CDR3 is built from 10 residues. The germline V and J ends were trimmed by 8 bases and 10 bases, with 11 bases remaining between them. Germline V gene data show CDR1 as SGHAT and CDR2 as FQNNGV. Complete variable domain (other parts from reference TRBV11-2 and TRBJ1-1): EAGVAQSPRYKIIEKRQSVAFWCNPISGHATLYWYQQILGQGPKLLIQFQNNGVVDDSQLPKDRFSAERLKGVDSTLKIQPAKLEDSAVYLCASSRVRAFFGQGTRLTVV.